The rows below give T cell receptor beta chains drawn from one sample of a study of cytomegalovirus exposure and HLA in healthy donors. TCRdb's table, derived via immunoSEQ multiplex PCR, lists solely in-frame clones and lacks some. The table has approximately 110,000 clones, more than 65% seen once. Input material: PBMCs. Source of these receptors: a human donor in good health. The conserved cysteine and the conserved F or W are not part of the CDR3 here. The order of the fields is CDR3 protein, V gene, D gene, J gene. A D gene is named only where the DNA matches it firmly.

CDR3: ASSLVGDRAADTQY
V: TRBV5-1
D: TRBD1
J: TRBJ2-3

CDR3: ASSDEEAAYNEQF
V: TRBV6-4
D: -
J: TRBJ2-1

CDR3: ASSAGTGSTGANGLT
V: TRBV19
D: TRBD1
J: TRBJ2-6

CDR3: ASSWGLAGVEQF
V: TRBV28
D: TRBD2
J: TRBJ2-1

CDR3: AWRRGGGNEKLF
V: TRBV30
D: -
J: TRBJ1-4

CDR3: ASSFRSAGELF
V: TRBV28
D: -
J: TRBJ2-2

CDR3: ASSTAPQREDTNEQF
V: TRBV5-1
D: TRBD2
J: TRBJ2-1

CDR3: ASSEGVGYQGTYNEQF
V: TRBV5-4
D: -
J: TRBJ2-1

CDR3: ASQWPNTGELF
V: TRBV6-1
D: -
J: TRBJ2-2

CDR3: ASRLEASGGNTGELF
V: TRBV2
D: TRBD2
J: TRBJ2-2

CDR3: ASSLAETYEQY
V: TRBV5-4
D: -
J: TRBJ2-7

CDR3: AWSVRGSEQF
V: TRBV30
D: -
J: TRBJ2-1

CDR3: ASSGQGSGAEAF
V: TRBV2
D: -
J: TRBJ1-1

CDR3: ASSDSSEGATEAF
V: TRBV6-4
D: TRBD1
J: TRBJ1-1

CDR3: ASSERAQY
V: TRBV10-2
D: -
J: TRBJ2-3

CDR3: ASRAAGTGGIYGYT
V: TRBV2
D: TRBD1
J: TRBJ1-2

CDR3: ASSLFSEAF
V: TRBV7-2
D: -
J: TRBJ1-1

CDR3: ASSLQGLAGPDTQY
V: TRBV5-4
D: TRBD2
J: TRBJ2-3

CDR3: SVERGQGAYGYT
V: TRBV29-1
D: TRBD1
J: TRBJ1-2

CDR3: ASSYRTGLSGTRDYEQY
V: TRBV28
D: TRBD1
J: TRBJ2-7

CDR3: ASSTGLAGVSETQY
V: TRBV5-1
D: TRBD2
J: TRBJ2-5

CDR3: ASSFGTGAREQY
V: TRBV5-6
D: TRBD1
J: TRBJ2-7

CDR3: ASSPWTVLGTGELF
V: TRBV9
D: -
J: TRBJ2-2

CDR3: AWTGRGFGNQPQH
V: TRBV30
D: -
J: TRBJ1-5

CDR3: ASARGGNNEQF
V: TRBV2
D: -
J: TRBJ2-1

CDR3: ASSLDVAGVTDTQY
V: TRBV11-2
D: TRBD2
J: TRBJ2-3

CDR3: ASSVEHVGQGKYGYT
V: TRBV9
D: TRBD1
J: TRBJ1-2

CDR3: ASSPGTSTFLEQF
V: TRBV6-5
D: TRBD2
J: TRBJ2-1

CDR3: ASSVTGETANEKLF
V: TRBV4-1
D: TRBD1
J: TRBJ1-4

CDR3: ASSLQGGLSGYT
V: TRBV5-4
D: TRBD1
J: TRBJ1-2

CDR3: ASSLEGTGQSGEAF
V: TRBV27
D: TRBD1
J: TRBJ1-1

CDR3: ATSRDRGSEETQY
V: TRBV15
D: -
J: TRBJ2-5

CDR3: ASSSAGTGGSYEQY
V: TRBV28
D: TRBD2
J: TRBJ2-7

CDR3: SVEPYFSGNTIY
V: TRBV29-1
D: -
J: TRBJ1-3

CDR3: ALGQPNTEAF
V: TRBV30
D: TRBD1
J: TRBJ1-1

CDR3: AGEGGAGQPQH
V: TRBV9
D: -
J: TRBJ1-5